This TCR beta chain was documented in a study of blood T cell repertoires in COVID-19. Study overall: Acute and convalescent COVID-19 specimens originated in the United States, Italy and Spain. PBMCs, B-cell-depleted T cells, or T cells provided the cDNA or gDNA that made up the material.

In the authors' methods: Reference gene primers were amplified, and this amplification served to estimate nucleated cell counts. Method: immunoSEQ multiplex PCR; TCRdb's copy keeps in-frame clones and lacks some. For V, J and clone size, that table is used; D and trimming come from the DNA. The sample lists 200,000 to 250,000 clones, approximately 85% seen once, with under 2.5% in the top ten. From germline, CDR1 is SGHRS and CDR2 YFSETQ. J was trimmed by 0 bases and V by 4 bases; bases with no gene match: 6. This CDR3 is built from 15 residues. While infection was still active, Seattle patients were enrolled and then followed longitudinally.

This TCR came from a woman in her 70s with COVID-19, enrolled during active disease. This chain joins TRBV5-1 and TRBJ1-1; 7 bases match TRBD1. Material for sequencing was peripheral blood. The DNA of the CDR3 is TGCGCCAGCAGCGTGGGACAGACAATGAACACTGAAGCTTTCTTT. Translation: CASSVGQTMNTEAFF.